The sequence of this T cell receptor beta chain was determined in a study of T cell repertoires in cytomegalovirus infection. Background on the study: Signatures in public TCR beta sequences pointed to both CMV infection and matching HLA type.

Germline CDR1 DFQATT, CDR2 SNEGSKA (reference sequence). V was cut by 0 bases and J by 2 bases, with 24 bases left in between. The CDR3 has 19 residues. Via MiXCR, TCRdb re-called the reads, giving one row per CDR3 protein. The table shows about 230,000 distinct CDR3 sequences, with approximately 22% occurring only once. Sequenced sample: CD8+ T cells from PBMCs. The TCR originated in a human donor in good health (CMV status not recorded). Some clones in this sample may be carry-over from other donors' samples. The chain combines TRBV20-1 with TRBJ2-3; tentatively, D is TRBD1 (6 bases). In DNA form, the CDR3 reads TGCAGTGCTAGAGATATGGATCCTTGGGGCAGGGGCAACACAGATACGCAGTATTTT. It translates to CSARDMDPWGRGNTDTQYF.